These 13 T cell receptor beta chains were sequenced from one sample in a study of early T cells in non-severe SARS-CoV-2 infection. In TCRdb, the 5' RACE reads were re-called with MiXCR into one record per CDR3 protein. The sample contains about 67,000 distinct CDR3 sequences, 11% of which appear only once. Sequenced: whole blood. Receptors were obtained from an adult who was a healthcare worker with PCR-confirmed SARS-CoV-2 infection or an uninfected control (not recorded which).

This clonotype was seen at least ten times. Written as DNA, the CDR3 is TGTGCCAGCAAGCCTTGGACAGGGGCCTACAATGAGCAGTTCTTC. It codes for CASKPWTGAYNEQFF. The chain is built from TRBV2 and TRBJ2-1, with TRBD1 matching over 9 bases. J was trimmed by 2 bases and V by 7 bases; bases with no gene match: 6. The CDR3 length is 15 residues. Germline V gene lookup returns CDR1 SNHLY and CDR2 FYNNEI.

This clonotype was counted at least ten times. The chain uses TRBV7-2 and TRBJ2-6; 12 nucleotides match TRBD1. Germline-derived CDR1 and CDR2 are SGHTA and FQGNSA. The CDR3 covers 17 residues. After removal of 4 bases from V and 2 bases from J, the junction contained 3 bases not matched to a gene. The CDR3 loop is CASSSRDRGPGANVLTF. The CDR3 region has the DNA TGTGCCAGCAGCTCCCGGGACAGGGGGCCTGGGGCCAACGTCCTGACTTTC.

This clonotype was counted at least ten times. The rearrangement links TRBV5-1 to TRBJ2-1, with TRBD1 matching 10 bases. After removal of 1 base from V and 4 bases from J, the junction contained 5 bases not matched to a gene. This CDR3 has 16 residues. Per germline, CDR1 SGHRS and CDR2 YFSETQ. CDR3 region: CASSLSRQGAYNEQFF. The CDR3 region has the DNA TGCGCCAGCAGCTTGAGCCGACAGGGGGCTTACAATGAGCAGTTCTTC. The complete variable domain, with remaining parts taken from reference TRBV5-1 and TRBJ2-1, reads KAGVTQTPRYLIKTRGQQVTLSCSPISGHRSVSWYQQTPGQGLQFLFEYFSETQRNKGNFPGRFSGRQFSNSRSEMNVSTLELGDSALYLCASSLSRQGAYNEQFFGPGTRLTVL.

This chain connects TRBV5-1 to TRBJ2-7, with D possibly TRBD2 on 5 matching bases. The CDR3 runs 12 residues. In germline, CDR1 is SGHRS, CDR2 YFSETQ. V was trimmed by 4 bases and J by 3 bases, leaving 8 bases between them. The CDR3 is CASSEDFYEQYF. For the CDR3, the DNA is TGCGCCAGCAGCGAGGACTTCTACGAGCAGTACTTC.

The gene calls are TRBV20-1 and TRBJ2-1, with D possibly TRBD2 on 6 matching bases. Looked up from germline, CDR1 is DFQATT and CDR2 is SNEGSKA (reference sequence). V lost 0 bases to trimming and J lost 5 bases, with 23 bases between them. This CDR3 comprises 18 residues. CDR3 DNA: TGCAGTGCTAGAGAAAAGGGTTCGGGGGTCCTCTCAAACAATGAGCAGTTCTTC. Protein: CSAREKGSGVLSNNEQFF.

The V call is TRBV29-1, the J call TRBJ1-1; no definite D call. The CDR3 loop spans 15 amino acids. CDR1 SQVTM and CDR2 ANQGSEA come from the germline V gene. The V and J ends lost 0 bases and 7 bases respectively, with 18 bases between them. The CDR3 loop reads CSVEEFSLAGIEAFF. DNA for the CDR3: TGCAGCGTTGAAGAGTTTTCATTGGCGGGGATTGAAGCTTTCTTT.

Many counts were recorded for this clonotype. The J gene is TRBJ2-2, the V gene TRBV5-1, with 7 nucleotides matching TRBD1. This CDR3 has 14 residues. The V gene's germline CDR1 is SGHRS and CDR2 YFSETQ. V lost 7 bases, J lost 4 bases, and 7 bases stayed unmatched. The DNA of the CDR3 is TGCGCCAGCGAAAGGGGGCAAGGCACCGGGGAGCTGTTTTTT. Translating it yields CASERGQGTGELFF.

This clonotype was recorded many times. The J gene is TRBJ1-5, the V gene TRBV29-1, with 10 bases aligning to TRBD1. CDR3 length: 15 residues. Germline V gene data show CDR1 as SQVTM and CDR2 as ANQGSEA. With 6 bases clipped from V and 9 bases from J, the junction kept 14 bases outside the gene matches. This chain's CDR3 is CSVLLGTGASSPQHF. In DNA form, the CDR3 reads TGCAGCGTGTTACTTGGGACAGGGGCATCTTCGCCCCAGCATTTT.

This clonotype was observed many times. The chain combines TRBV10-2 with TRBJ2-3; 7 bases agree with TRBD2. The germline gives CDR1 WSHSY, CDR2 SAAADI. J gave up 2 bases and V 7 bases, and 12 bases lay outside the gene matches. CDR3 size: 16 residues. CDR3 sequence: CASTGGTGLITDTQYF. The CDR3 DNA sequence: TGCGCCAGCACCGGGGGGACGGGACTAATCACAGATACGCAGTATTTT.

This clonotype was counted ten times or more. The chain carries TRBV7-8 and TRBJ1-2; D unclear. Germline V lookup: CDR1 SGHVS, CDR2 FQNEAQ. The CDR3 is 13 amino acids. Trimming removed 8 bases from V and 1 base from J, with 11 bases in between. CDR3 nucleotide sequence: TGTGCCAGCGGAACAGATTTTAACTATGGCTACACCTTC. It codes for CASGTDFNYGYTF.

V and J are TRBV7-8 and TRBJ2-1; 8 nucleotides agree with TRBD2. CDR3 length equals 15 residues. From germline, CDR1 is SGHVS and CDR2 FQNEAQ. J lost 6 bases, V lost 1 base, and 5 bases had no gene match. The CDR3 DNA follows: TGTGCCAGCAGCTTAGACGTTCTAGCGGGCAATGAGCAGTTCTTC. Encoded protein: CASSLDVLAGNEQFF.

Ten or more counts support this clonotype. This rearrangement joins TRBV18 to TRBJ2-1; no firm D call. Trimming took 6 bases from V and 2 from J, leaving 11 bases between them. The CDR3 totals 14 residues. CDR1 and CDR2 from the germline V gene are KGHSH and LQKENI. CDR3 sequence: CASSPSRTYNEQFF. The CDR3 region has the DNA TGTGCCAGCTCGCCCTCCAGGACCTACAATGAGCAGTTCTTC.

This chain links TRBV2 with TRBJ2-5; a weak D match, TRBD2 (5 bases). CDR3 length: 16 amino acids. Trimming removed 1 base at V and 0 bases at J, with 12 bases between. Germline lookup yields CDR1 SNHLY and CDR2 FYNNEI. The CDR3 DNA follows: TGTGCCAGCAGTGAAGGGGGAGACTCGTACCAAGAGACCCAGTACTTC. Amino acids: CASSEGGDSYQETQYF.